This T cell receptor (beta chain) was recorded in a study of T cell changes during pregnancy in multiple sclerosis. Clones were read by immunoSEQ multiplex PCR, and TCRdb kept only the in-frame ones, dropping some. Among just under 65,000 clones, 75% to 95% were seen once, and the ten largest hold 1% to 1.5%. The V gene's germline CDR1 is SGDLS and CDR2 YYNGEE. CDR3 size: 18 residues. V gave up 3 bases and J gave up 6 bases; unmatched junction bases: 19. The TCR was taken from a female donor in good health, enrolled as a control in a pregnancy study. Specimen: peripheral blood, collected after pregnancy. The chain links TRBV9 to TRBJ2-7; 9 bases agree with TRBD2. CDR3: CASSGVSGAGGGASEQYF. Here the CDR3 DNA reads TGTGCCAGCAGCGGGGTCTCGGGGGCTGGCGGGGGGGCCTCCGAGCAGTACTTC.